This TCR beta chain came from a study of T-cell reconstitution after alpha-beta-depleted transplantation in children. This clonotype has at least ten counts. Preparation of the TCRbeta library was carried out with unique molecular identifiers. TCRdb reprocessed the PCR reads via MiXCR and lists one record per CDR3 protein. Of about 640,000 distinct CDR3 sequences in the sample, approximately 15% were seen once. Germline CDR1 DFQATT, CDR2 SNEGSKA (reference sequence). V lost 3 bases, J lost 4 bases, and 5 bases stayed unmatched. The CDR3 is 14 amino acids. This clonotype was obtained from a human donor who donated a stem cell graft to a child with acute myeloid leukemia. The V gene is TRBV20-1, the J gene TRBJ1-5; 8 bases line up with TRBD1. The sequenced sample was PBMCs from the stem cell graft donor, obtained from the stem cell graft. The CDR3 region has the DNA TGCAGTGCTAGGGGACAGGTGAGGAATCAGCCCCAGCATTTT. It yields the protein CSARGQVRNQPQHF.